This T cell receptor (beta chain) was captured by sequencing in a study of shared clonotypes between healthy human individuals. Cells designated naive CD8 were CD45RO-negative and were positively selected for CCR7, with terminally differentiated effector memory CD45RA+ cells excluded. A word on this clone: What it binds is unknown.

General observations from the study: Naive subsets typically showed greater estimated richness than memory subsets.

In the original workflow: Filtering differed because ImmunoSEQ produced junction-only sequences that carried no quality scores. Clones were sequenced by immunoSEQ multiplex PCR, and TCRdb holds only the in-frame ones, with some missing. That table gives V, J and clone size, and the DNA gave D and trimming. There are about 550,000 clones in the sample; roughly 95% occur only once, and 0.11% lies in the top ten. This TCR came from a woman aged 25 to 45 in good health. What was sequenced was naive CD8+ T cells sorted from blood.

The CDR3 coding sequence is TGCGCCAGCAGCCAAGTAGAGGGCTCCTACGAGCAGTACTTC. It specifies CASSQVEGSYEQYF. V and J are TRBV4-1 and TRBJ2-5, with a weak D call TRBD2 (5 bases). The J call is uncertain, as TRBJ2-7 better fits the DNA end. Germline V gives CDR1 MGHRA, CDR2 YSYEKL. This CDR3 spans 14 amino acids.